The T cell receptor beta chain described here comes from a study of blood T cells in healthy people across ages. A note on this clonotype: The CDR3 does not close with the conserved phenylalanine or tryptophan, likely indicating a read error.

A J-beta primer mix and a sample-barcoded 5' primer were used in a second PCR of about 7 to 12 cycles. Each cDNA molecule, via a template-switch adaptor with 12 random nucleotides, was tagged. Via MiXCR, TCRdb re-called the 5' RACE reads, giving one row per CDR3 protein. Of hundreds of thousands of distinct CDR3 sequences in the sample, more than 25% are singletons; the top ten hold 15% to 20%. V lost 6 bases, J lost 1 base, and 16 bases lay in between. This CDR3 contains 16 residues. This receptor was identified in a woman aged 80 or over in good health. The gene calls are TRBV12-3 or TRBV12-4 and TRBJ1-5; D might be TRBD1 (6 bases). Input material: blood. CDR3 in DNA: TGTGCCAGCAGATCTGGGGGGGCCCTGAGCAATCAGCCCCAGCATGTT. Residues: CASRSGGALSNQPQHV.